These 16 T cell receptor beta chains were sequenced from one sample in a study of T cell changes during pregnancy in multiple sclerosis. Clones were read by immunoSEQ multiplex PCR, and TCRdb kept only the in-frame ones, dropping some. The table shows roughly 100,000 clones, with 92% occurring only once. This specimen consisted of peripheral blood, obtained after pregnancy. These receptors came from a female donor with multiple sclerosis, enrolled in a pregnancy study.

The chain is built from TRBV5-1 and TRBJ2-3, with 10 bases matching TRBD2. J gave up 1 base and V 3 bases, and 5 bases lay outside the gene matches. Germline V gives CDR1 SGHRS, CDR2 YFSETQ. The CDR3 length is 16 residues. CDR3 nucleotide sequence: TGCGCCAGCAGCTCTTACCTAGCGGGAGGCACAGATACGCAGTATTTT. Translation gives CASSSYLAGGTDTQYF.

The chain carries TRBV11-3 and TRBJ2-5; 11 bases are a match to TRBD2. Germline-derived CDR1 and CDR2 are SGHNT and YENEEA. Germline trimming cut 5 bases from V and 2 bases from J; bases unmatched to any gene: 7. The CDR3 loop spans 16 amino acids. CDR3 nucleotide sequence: TGTGCCAGCAGCCTCGGACTAGCGGGCGTTCAAGAGACCCAGTACTTC. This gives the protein CASSLGLAGVQETQYF.

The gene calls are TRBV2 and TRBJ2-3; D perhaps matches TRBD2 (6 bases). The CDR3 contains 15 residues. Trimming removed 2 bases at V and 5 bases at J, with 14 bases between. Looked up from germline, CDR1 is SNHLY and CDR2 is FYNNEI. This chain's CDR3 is CASSEYFGTGDTQYF. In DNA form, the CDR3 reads TGTGCCAGCAGTGAATATTTCGGGACTGGAGATACGCAGTATTTT. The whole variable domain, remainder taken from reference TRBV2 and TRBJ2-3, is EPEVTQTPSHQVTQMGQEVILRCVPISNHLYFYWYRQILGQKVEFLVSFYNNEISEKSEIFDDQFSVERPDGSNFTLKIRSTKLEDSAMYFCASSEYFGTGDTQYFGPGTRLTVL.

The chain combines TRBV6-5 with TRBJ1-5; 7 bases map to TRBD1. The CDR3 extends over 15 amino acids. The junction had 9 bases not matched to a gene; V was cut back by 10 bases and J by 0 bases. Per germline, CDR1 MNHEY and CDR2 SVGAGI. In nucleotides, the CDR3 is TGTGCCACCTTACCGACAGGGTTTAGCAATCAGCCCCAGCATTTT. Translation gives CATLPTGFSNQPQHF.

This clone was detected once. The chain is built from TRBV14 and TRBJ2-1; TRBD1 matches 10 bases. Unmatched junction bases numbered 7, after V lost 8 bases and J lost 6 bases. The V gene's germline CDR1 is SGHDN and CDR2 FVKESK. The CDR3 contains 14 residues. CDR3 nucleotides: TGTGCCAGCGGGACAGGGGAAGTTCGCAATGAGCAGTTCTTC. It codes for CASGTGEVRNEQFF.

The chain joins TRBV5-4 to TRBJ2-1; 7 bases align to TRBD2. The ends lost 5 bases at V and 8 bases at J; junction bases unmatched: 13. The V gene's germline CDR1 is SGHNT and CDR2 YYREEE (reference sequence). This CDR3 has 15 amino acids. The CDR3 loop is CASSPSGRGFDEQFF. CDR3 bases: TGTGCCAGCAGTCCTTCGGGGAGGGGATTTGATGAGCAGTTCTTC.

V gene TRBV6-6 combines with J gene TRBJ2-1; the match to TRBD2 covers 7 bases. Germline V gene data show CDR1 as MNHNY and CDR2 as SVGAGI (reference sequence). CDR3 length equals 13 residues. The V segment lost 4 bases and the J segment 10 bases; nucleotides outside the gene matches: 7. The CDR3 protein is CASSFSPSGEQFF. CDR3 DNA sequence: TGTGCCAGCAGTTTTTCCCCTAGCGGAGAGCAGTTCTTC.

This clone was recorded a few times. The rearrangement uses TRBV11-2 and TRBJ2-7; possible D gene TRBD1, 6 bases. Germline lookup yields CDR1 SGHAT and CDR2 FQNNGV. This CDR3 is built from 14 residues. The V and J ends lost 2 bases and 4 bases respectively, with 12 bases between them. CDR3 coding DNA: TGTGCCAGCAGCTTATACCCAACAGGGTACGAGCAGTACTTC. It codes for CASSLYPTGYEQYF.

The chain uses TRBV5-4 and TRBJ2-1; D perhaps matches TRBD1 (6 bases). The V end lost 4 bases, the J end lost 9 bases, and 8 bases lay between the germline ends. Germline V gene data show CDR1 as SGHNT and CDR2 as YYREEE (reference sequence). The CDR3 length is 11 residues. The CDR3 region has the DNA TGTGCCAGCAGCCAGGGGTTTGAGCAGTTCTTC. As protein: CASSQGFEQFF.

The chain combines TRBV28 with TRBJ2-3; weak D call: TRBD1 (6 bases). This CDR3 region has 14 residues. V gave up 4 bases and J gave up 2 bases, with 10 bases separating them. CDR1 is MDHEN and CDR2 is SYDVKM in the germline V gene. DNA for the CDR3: TGTGCCAGCAGTTCACAGGGACCCACAGATACGCAGTATTTT. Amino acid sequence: CASSSQGPTDTQYF.

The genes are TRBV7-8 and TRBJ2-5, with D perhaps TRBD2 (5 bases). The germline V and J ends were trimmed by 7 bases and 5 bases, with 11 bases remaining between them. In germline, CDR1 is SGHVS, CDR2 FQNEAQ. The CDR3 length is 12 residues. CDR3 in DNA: TGTGCCAGCACCCACCGGGGTGAGACCCAGTACTTC. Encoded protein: CASTHRGETQYF. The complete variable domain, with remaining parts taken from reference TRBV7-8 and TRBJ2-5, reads GAGVSQSPRYKVAKRGQDVALRCDPISGHVSLFWYQQALGQGPEFLTYFQNEAQLDKSGLPSDRFFAERPEGSVSTLKIQRTQQEDSAVYLCASTHRGETQYFGPGTRLLVL.

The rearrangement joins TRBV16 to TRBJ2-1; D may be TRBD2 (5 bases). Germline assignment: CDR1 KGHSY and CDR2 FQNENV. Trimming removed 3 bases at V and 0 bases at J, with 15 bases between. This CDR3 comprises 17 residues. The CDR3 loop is CASSHLLDTASYNEQFF. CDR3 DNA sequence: TGTGCCAGCAGCCACCTACTAGACACGGCCTCCTACAATGAGCAGTTCTTC. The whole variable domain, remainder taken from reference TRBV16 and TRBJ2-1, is GEEVAQTPKHLVRGEGQKAKLYCAPIKGHSYVFWYQQVLKNEFKFLISFQNENVFDETGMPKERFSAKCLPNSPCSLEIQATKLEDSAVYFCASSHLLDTASYNEQFFGPGTRLTVL.

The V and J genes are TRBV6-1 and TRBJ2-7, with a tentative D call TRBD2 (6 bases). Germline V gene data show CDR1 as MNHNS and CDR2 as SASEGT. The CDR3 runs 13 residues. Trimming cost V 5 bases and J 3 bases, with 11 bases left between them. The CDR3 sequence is CASSSDYLYEQYF. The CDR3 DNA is TGTGCCAGCAGTTCGGACTACCTCTACGAGCAGTACTTC.

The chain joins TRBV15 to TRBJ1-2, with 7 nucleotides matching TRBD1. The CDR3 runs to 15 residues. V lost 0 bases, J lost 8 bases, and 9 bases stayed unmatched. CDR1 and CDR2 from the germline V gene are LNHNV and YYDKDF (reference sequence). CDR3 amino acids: CATSRDRDSRSGYTF. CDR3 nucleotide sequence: TGTGCCACCAGCAGAGATAGGGACAGCCGATCCGGCTACACCTTC.

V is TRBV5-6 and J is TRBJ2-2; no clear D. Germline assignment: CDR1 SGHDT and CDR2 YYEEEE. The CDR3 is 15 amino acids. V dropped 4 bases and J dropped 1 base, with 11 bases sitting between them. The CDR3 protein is CASSPRTVNTGELFF. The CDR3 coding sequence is TGTGCCAGCAGCCCCCGCACAGTGAACACCGGGGAGCTGTTTTTT. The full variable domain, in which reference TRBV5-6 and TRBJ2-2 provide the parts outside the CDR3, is DAGVTQSPTHLIKTRGQQVTLRCSPKSGHDTVSWYQQALGQGPQFIFQYYEEEERQRGNFPDRFSGHQFPNYSSELNVNALLLGDSALYLCASSPRTVNTGELFFGEGSRLTVL.

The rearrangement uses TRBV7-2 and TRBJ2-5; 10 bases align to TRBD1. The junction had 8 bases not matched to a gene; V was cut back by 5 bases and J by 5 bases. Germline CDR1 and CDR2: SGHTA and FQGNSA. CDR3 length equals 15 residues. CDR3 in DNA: TGTGCCAGCAGCGACAGGGGGCGCTTGGAGGAGACCCAGTACTTC. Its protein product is CASSDRGRLEETQYF.